The 23 T cell receptor beta chains below all came from one sample that was sequenced in a study of control samples from healthy donors and cancer patients (dated by TCRdb to the early 2020s). Preparation of the library involved the immunoSEQ multiplex PCR assay. This is the immuneACCESS table as TCRdb keeps it, with only in-frame sequences that have V and J called. A part of the clones is gone; compared with another copy, unresolved V genes explain less than half, and the rest is unexplained. This sample comprises around 70,000 clones, about 94% of them detected only once. Together, the top ten hold more than 2.5% of the sample. Input material: blood. The receptors derive from a woman in her thirties in good health.

This chain connects TRBV7-2 to TRBJ2-5, with D perhaps TRBD2 (6 bases). The V end was cut by 1 base, the J end by 3 bases, with 6 bases between. The CDR3 has 13 amino acids. From germline, CDR1 is SGHTA and CDR2 FQGNSA. The CDR3, as DNA: TGTGCCAGCAGCTTAGGGACTAAAGAGACCCAGTACTTC. It translates to CASSLGTKETQYF.

The V call is TRBV12-3 or TRBV12-4, the J call TRBJ1-1; D possibly corresponds to TRBD1 (5 bases). V dropped 6 bases and J dropped 0 bases, with 8 bases sitting between them. The CDR3 has 13 amino acids. The CDR3 is CASRGPLNTEAFF. In DNA, the CDR3 is TGTGCCAGCAGGGGGCCATTGAACACTGAAGCTTTCTTT.

The J gene is TRBJ1-6, the V gene TRBV3-1 (or the pseudogene TRBV3-2); D is perhaps TRBD1 (5 bases). Germline CDR1 and CDR2: LGHDT and YNNKEL (reference sequence). This CDR3 has 14 amino acids. V lost 2 bases and J lost 10, with 12 bases in between. The CDR3 DNA reads as TGTGCCAGCAGCCAAACTGACAGTGGCTCACCCCTCCACTTT. It specifies CASSQTDSGSPLHF.

The chain couples TRBV5-6 to TRBJ2-3; D might be TRBD2 (6 bases). Trimming cost V 3 bases and J 1 base, with 12 bases left between them. Germline V lookup: CDR1 SGHDT, CDR2 YYEEEE. The CDR3 is made up of 15 amino acids. The CDR3 sequence is CASSWDGEGTDTQYF. CDR3 DNA: TGTGCCAGCAGCTGGGACGGGGAGGGCACAGATACGCAGTATTTT.

V usage is TRBV19 and J usage is TRBJ1-6, with 8 bases lining up with TRBD1. Germline V lookup: CDR1 LNHDA, CDR2 SQIVND (reference sequence). The CDR3 runs to 14 residues. V gave up 7 bases and J gave up 8 bases; unmatched junction bases: 7. The CDR3 DNA is TGTGCCAGTAATCGTCAGGACAGGGATTCACCCCTCCACTTT. As protein: CASNRQDRDSPLHF.

The chain recombines TRBV19 with TRBJ2-7; TRBD1 aligns across 7 bases. J was trimmed by 5 bases and V by 5 bases; bases with no gene match: 6. The CDR3 is made up of 13 amino acids. Germline CDR1 reads LNHDA; CDR2 reads SQIVND (reference sequence). For the CDR3, the DNA is TGTGCCAGTAGTGACAGGGAGAATGACGAGCAGTACGTC. Its translation is CASSDRENDEQYV.

This clone has just one count. The rearrangement joins TRBV19 to TRBJ2-5, with 7 nucleotides matching TRBD1. This CDR3 is built from 14 residues. V shed 2 bases, J shed 5 bases, and the junction held 5 bases outside the gene matches. Germline V gene data show CDR1 as LNHDA and CDR2 as SQIVND (reference sequence). The CDR3 loop is CASSIPGQWETQYF. In DNA form, the CDR3 reads TGTGCCAGTAGTATACCGGGACAGTGGGAGACCCAGTACTTC.

The chain is built from TRBV15 and TRBJ1-5; TRBD1 is a possible D gene (6 bases). The germline V gene encodes CDR1 LNHNV and CDR2 YYDKDF (reference sequence). The CDR3 loop spans 12 amino acids. Trimming took 9 bases from V and 3 from J, leaving 9 bases between them. The chain's CDR3 is CATDRNNQPQHF. CDR3 nucleotides: TGTGCCACGGACAGAAACAATCAGCCCCAGCATTTT.

The rearrangement links TRBV13 to TRBJ2-7; D tentatively reads TRBD1 or TRBD2 (5 bases each). Germline lookup yields CDR1 PRHDT and CDR2 FYEKMQ (reference sequence). V was cut by 5 bases and J by 2 bases, with 19 bases left in between. CDR3 length: 16 amino acids. The CDR3 is CASSPMPGRSPYEQYF. The CDR3 region has the DNA TGTGCCAGCAGCCCGATGCCGGGGCGATCCCCCTACGAGCAGTACTTC.

The chain links TRBV5-6 to TRBJ2-1; possible D gene TRBD2, 5 bases. CDR1 is SGHDT and CDR2 is YYEEEE in the germline V gene. Trimming left V 2 bases short and J 1 base short, with 13 bases between. The CDR3 totals 16 residues. CDR3 in DNA: TGTGCCAGCAGCTTATACGCTAGCATATCCTACAATGAGCAGTTCTTC. Encoded protein: CASSLYASISYNEQFF.

The chain has TRBV5-4 and TRBJ1-1; no clear D. The V end was cut by 4 bases, the J end by 4 bases, with 23 bases between. Per the germline V gene, CDR1 is SGHNT and CDR2 is YYREEE (reference sequence). This CDR3 has 17 residues. The CDR3 DNA sequence: TGTGCCAGCAGCCGACCCACACAAAGGTTTGGCGGCACTGAAGCTTTCTTT. Its translation is CASSRPTQRFGGTEAFF. The variable domain in full, completed from reference TRBV5-4 and TRBJ1-1, reads ETGVTQSPTHLIKTRGQQVTLRCSSQSGHNTVSWYQQALGQGPQFIFQYYREEENGRGNFPPRFSGLQFPNYSSELNVNALELDDSALYLCASSRPTQRFGGTEAFFGQGTRLTVV.

This chain links TRBV7-9 with TRBJ2-7; maybe TRBD2 (6 bases). V was cut by 0 bases and J by 7 bases, with 10 bases left in between. Germline loops: CDR1 SEHNR, CDR2 FQNEAQ (reference sequence). The length of the CDR3 is 13 residues. The CDR3 DNA follows: TGTGCCAGCAGCTTAGCCGGCGGGAAGGAGCAGTACGTC. This codes for CASSLAGGKEQYV.

The chain joins TRBV18 to TRBJ2-1; D is uncertain. The germline V and J ends were trimmed by 3 bases and 2 bases, with 17 bases remaining between them. This CDR3 contains 17 residues. CDR1 and CDR2 from the germline V gene are KGHSH and LQKENI. The DNA for the CDR3 is TGTGCCAGCTCACCGATTACCAGAACTCGACCCTACAATGAGCAGTTCTTC. Amino acids: CASSPITRTRPYNEQFF. The variable domain in full, with the rest retrieved from reference TRBV18 and TRBJ2-1, is NAGVMQNPRHLVRRRGQEARLRCSPMKGHSHVYWYRQLPEEGLKFMVYLQKENIIDESGMPKERFSAEFPKEGPSILRIQQVVRGDSAAYFCASSPITRTRPYNEQFFGPGTRLTVL.

This rearrangement joins TRBV30 to TRBJ1-5, with a weak D call TRBD1 (5 bases). The V gene lost 5 bases and the J gene lost 3 bases, with 11 bases spanning the gap. Germline assignment: CDR1 GTSNPN and CDR2 SVGIG (reference sequence). The CDR3 spans 13 residues. The chain's CDR3 is CAWGGENNQPQHF. Here the CDR3 DNA reads TGTGCCTGGGGGGGGGAGAACAATCAGCCCCAGCATTTT.

In the case of this clone: The same CDR3 also results from other DNA sequences found in this sample. J is TRBJ1-4 and V is TRBV18; TRBD1 matches at 7 bases. The CDR3 runs 15 residues. Trimming at V came to 6 bases and at J to 2 bases, leaving 6 bases not matched to a gene. Germline-derived CDR1 and CDR2 are KGHSH and LQKENI. DNA of the CDR3: TGTGCCAGCTCGCCAGACAGGGTTACTAATGAAAAACTGTTTTTT. Translated: CASSPDRVTNEKLFF.

This chain links TRBV3-1 (or the pseudogene TRBV3-2) with TRBJ1-6; unclear D gene. CDR3 length equals 13 residues. V gave up 0 bases and J gave up 6 bases, with 3 bases separating them. CDR1 is LGHDT, CDR2 YNNKEL, per germline (reference sequence). CDR3 nucleotide sequence: TGTGCCAGCAGCCAAGACCGTAATTCACCCCTCCACTTT. Residues: CASSQDRNSPLHF.

This clone was observed a single time. The V call is TRBV28, the J call TRBJ2-7, with D possibly being TRBD2 (7 bases). This CDR3 is built from 13 residues. Germline CDR1 and CDR2: MDHEN and SYDVKM. V was cut by 7 bases and J by 4 bases, with 14 bases left in between. In nucleotides, the CDR3 is TGTGCCAGCATTGGCGGGGGCGAGTACGAGCAGTACTTC. Amino acid sequence: CASIGGGEYEQYF. Complete variable domain (other parts from reference TRBV28 and TRBJ2-7): DVKVTQSSRYLVKRTGEKVFLECVQDMDHENMFWYRQDPGLGLRLIYFSYDVKMKEKGDIPEGYSVSREKKERFSLILESASTNQTSMYLCASIGGGEYEQYFGPGTRLTVT.

This clone has a single count. The chain employs TRBV19 and TRBJ1-5, with 7 bases fitting TRBD1. V lost 3 bases, J lost 4 bases, and 3 bases stayed unmatched. The CDR3 runs 14 residues. The germline gives CDR1 LNHDA, CDR2 SQIVND (reference sequence). CDR3 nucleotides: TGTGCCAGTAGTATTCACAGGGGAAATCAGCCCCAGCATTTT. This encodes CASSIHRGNQPQHF. Combining the CDR3 with reference TRBV19 and TRBJ1-5 gives the whole variable domain DGGITQSPKYLFRKEGQNVTLSCEQNLNHDAMYWYRQDPGQGLRLIYYSQIVNDFQKGDIAEGYSVSREKKESFPLTVTSAQKNPTAFYLCASSIHRGNQPQHFGDGTRLSIL.

The rearrangement joins TRBV18 to TRBJ1-1; 10 nucleotides agree with TRBD1. The J segment lost 10 bases and the V segment lost 2 bases, leaving 13 bases of the junction unmatched. The germline gives CDR1 KGHSH, CDR2 LQKENI. The CDR3 consists of 16 residues. The CDR3 reads CASSPGRQGAGTTAFF. The DNA for the CDR3 is TGTGCCAGCTCACCAGGCCGACAGGGGGCAGGGACGACAGCTTTCTTT.

The chain has TRBV5-1 and TRBJ1-1; D gene ambiguous. In germline, CDR1 is SGHRS, CDR2 YFSETQ. The CDR3 is 14 amino acids. V was cut by 4 bases and J by 1 base, with 11 bases left in between. CDR3 sequence reads: CASSRLDSNTEAFF. In nucleotides, the CDR3 is TGCGCCAGCAGCCGGTTGGACTCGAACACTGAAGCTTTCTTT.

The V and J genes are TRBV19 and TRBJ1-5, with 10 bases aligning to TRBD1. The CDR3 sequence is 15 residues long. The J segment lost 6 bases and the V segment lost 4 bases, leaving 6 bases of the junction unmatched. CDR1 is LNHDA, CDR2 SQIVND, per germline (reference sequence). CDR3 in amino acids: CASSTTGGGGQPQHF. CDR3 bases: TGTGCCAGTAGTACGACAGGGGGCGGCGGTCAGCCCCAGCATTTT.

The chain employs TRBV2 and TRBJ1-1; D is perhaps TRBD1 (5 bases). V dropped 8 bases and J dropped 3 bases, with 43 bases sitting between them. Germline values: CDR1 SNHLY, CDR2 FYNNEI. This CDR3 region has 23 residues. For the CDR3, the DNA is TGTGCCAGCGACGACCTGAGCTGGGCGAGTACGACCGGGACTCAAAACAAGGACACTGAAGCTTTCTTT. This translates into CASDDLSWASTTGTQNKDTEAFF.

The gene calls are TRBV28 and TRBJ1-5; D unresolved. Trimming took off 5 bases at V and 7 bases at J, with 15 bases between the two ends. Germline CDR1 and CDR2: MDHEN and SYDVKM. CDR3 length equals 14 residues. For the CDR3, the DNA is TGTGCCAGCAGTCAAGGAGGGAATAGACAGCCCCAGCATTTT. Its protein is CASSQGGNRQPQHF. Filled out from reference TRBV28 and TRBJ1-5, the complete variable domain reads DVKVTQSSRYLVKRTGEKVFLECVQDMDHENMFWYRQDPGLGLRLIYFSYDVKMKEKGDIPEGYSVSREKKERFSLILESASTNQTSMYLCASSQGGNRQPQHFGDGTRLSIL.